The rows below give T cell receptor beta chains drawn from one sample of a study of identical twins. TCRdb re-called the 5' RACE reads through MiXCR, storing one row per CDR3 protein. The table lists approximately 630,000 distinct CDR3 sequences, roughly 7.1% of them singletons. These sequences were also reported in another study, on yellow fever vaccine responses in identical twins.

The sequenced sample consisted of PBMCs. The receptors shown here come from a woman younger than 35 in good health. The CDR3 runs from the conserved cysteine through the conserved F or W.

V gene: TRBV6-4
CDR3 protein: CASSRTSTDNEQFF

V gene: TRBV3-1
CDR3 protein: CASKGGNYGYTF

V gene: TRBV20-1
CDR3 protein: CSARGPGSGGTDTQYF

V gene: TRBV20-1
CDR3 protein: CSAGRGSQYNEQFF

V gene: TRBV20-1
CDR3 protein: CSAKTGTSGGASDTQYF

V gene: TRBV20-1
CDR3 protein: CSAGGLGEGSYNEQFF

V gene: TRBV6-1
CDR3 protein: CASSDFLGGNEKLFF

V gene: TRBV20-1
CDR3 protein: CSARDWGGTDTQYF

V gene: TRBV24-1
CDR3 protein: CATSDLGLSNNEQFF

V gene: TRBV7-9
CDR3 protein: CASSFAPPGQGNHEQFF

V gene: TRBV10-3
CDR3 protein: CATRDGQETQYF

V gene: TRBV6-5
CDR3 protein: CASSYGPSGVSNEQFF

V gene: TRBV7-9
CDR3 protein: CASSFEGSINEQFF

V gene: TRBV11-2
CDR3 protein: CASSNLGQNTGELFF

V gene: TRBV3-1
CDR3 protein: CASSQGRAGRTDTQYF

V gene: TRBV7-9
CDR3 protein: CASSPGMSYNEQFF

V gene: TRBV5-1
CDR3 protein: CASSGSLAGYNEQFF

V gene: TRBV12-3/TRBV12-4
CDR3 protein: CASTPDRENSPLHF

V gene: TRBV12-3/TRBV12-4
CDR3 protein: CASSLIPGNTEAFF

V gene: TRBV5-1
CDR3 protein: CASSLGGLRTDTQYF

V gene: TRBV12-3/TRBV12-4
CDR3 protein: CASTFPEGRGYTF

V gene: TRBV5-1
CDR3 protein: CASSLYSGTNTGELFF

V gene: TRBV12-3/TRBV12-4
CDR3 protein: CASTADRGRRVGSPLHF

V gene: TRBV6-6
CDR3 protein: CASSYRIQETQYF

V gene: TRBV6-1
CDR3 protein: CASSLTAYNSPLHF